These T cell receptor beta chains were read from a single sample in a study of human T cells and chemical hapten exposure. MiXCR was run by TCRdb on the RACE reads, yielding one entry per CDR3 protein. Here the sample spans 87,000 or so distinct CDR3 sequences, 9.6% being singletons. The sequences come from whole blood, collected in connection with sensitization to the hapten diphenylcyclopropenone (DPC). Receptors were obtained from a woman between 35 and 50 years old with alopecia areata. Some clones in this sample may be carry-over from other donors' samples. Each CDR3 is given with its conserved first and last residue. D genes are given only for firm matches. Only some rows state a clone size, as once, few, many or a class for expanded clones.

abundance: -
j_gene: TRBJ2-3
d_gene: -
v_gene: TRBV10-3
CDR3nt: TGTGCCATCAGTGAGTCGATATTTGGACGGGATGTTGGTAAGGCAGATACGCAGTATTTT
CDR3aa: CAISESIFGRDVGKADTQYF

abundance: few
j_gene: TRBJ2-3
d_gene: -
v_gene: TRBV7-2
CDR3nt: TGTGCCAGCAGCTTAGCGTGGGGGGCTGGTACAGATACGCAGTATTTT
CDR3aa: CASSLAWGAGTDTQYF

abundance: many
j_gene: TRBJ1-5
d_gene: TRBD1
v_gene: TRBV12-3/TRBV12-4
CDR3nt: TGTGCCAGCAGCCCGGACAGGGCCAATCAGCCCCAGCATTTT
CDR3aa: CASSPDRANQPQHF

abundance: -
j_gene: TRBJ1-1
d_gene: -
v_gene: TRBV20-1
CDR3nt: TGCAGTGCTAAGCCGATGAACACTGAAGCTTTCTTT
CDR3aa: CSAKPMNTEAFF

abundance: many
j_gene: TRBJ2-3
d_gene: -
v_gene: TRBV6-6
CDR3nt: TGTGCCAGCAGTTACGGAGGTAGGGCGCAGTATTTT
CDR3aa: CASSYGGRAQYF

abundance: few
j_gene: TRBJ1-2
d_gene: -
v_gene: TRBV28
CDR3nt: TGTGCCAGCAGTTTCACAGCCATGATTGGCTACACCTTC
CDR3aa: CASSFTAMIGYTF

abundance: many
j_gene: TRBJ2-7
d_gene: TRBD1
v_gene: TRBV12-3/TRBV12-4
CDR3nt: TGTGCCAGCAGTCGGACAGGGGATTCCTACGAGCAGTACTTC
CDR3aa: CASSRTGDSYEQYF

abundance: -
j_gene: TRBJ1-6
d_gene: TRBD1
v_gene: TRBV27
CDR3nt: TGTGCCAGCAGTTTAGAGGGGGCACGAAATTCACCCCTCCACTTT
CDR3aa: CASSLEGARNSPLHF

abundance: many
j_gene: TRBJ2-4
d_gene: TRBD2
v_gene: TRBV10-2
CDR3nt: TGCGCCAGCTTATCGACGGGGGGGGAAAACATTCAGTACTTC
CDR3aa: CASLSTGGENIQYF

abundance: few
j_gene: TRBJ2-1
d_gene: TRBD2
v_gene: TRBV10-3
CDR3nt: TGTGCCATCAGCGGACTAGCGGGGAGAAATGAGCAGTTCTTC
CDR3aa: CAISGLAGRNEQFF

abundance: few
j_gene: TRBJ2-1
d_gene: TRBD1
v_gene: TRBV5-1
CDR3nt: TGCGCCAGCAGCCTTCGAGGCGGGACAGGGGTCCACAATGAGCAGTTCTTC
CDR3aa: CASSLRGGTGVHNEQFF

abundance: many
j_gene: TRBJ2-1
d_gene: TRBD2
v_gene: TRBV9
CDR3nt: TGTGCCAGCAGCGTAGATCCCCAGCGGGGGGGGACCTACAATGAGCAGTTCTTC
CDR3aa: CASSVDPQRGGTYNEQFF

abundance: -
j_gene: TRBJ1-1
d_gene: -
v_gene: TRBV28
CDR3nt: TGTGCCAGCAGTTTATTAATCCCCCCCCCCGGGGCTTTCTTT
CDR3aa: CASSLLIPPPGAFF

abundance: -
j_gene: TRBJ2-7
d_gene: -
v_gene: TRBV12-2
CDR3nt: TGTGCAAGTCGTTTGGCCAGGGGTGCCTACGAGCAGTACTTC
CDR3aa: CASRLARGAYEQYF

abundance: many
j_gene: TRBJ1-1
d_gene: TRBD1
v_gene: TRBV20-1
CDR3nt: TGCAGTGCTAGAGGGCGGGGACAGGGGGCGTCGGGCACTGAAGCTTTCTTT
CDR3aa: CSARGRGQGASGTEAFF

abundance: many
j_gene: TRBJ2-7
d_gene: -
v_gene: TRBV18
CDR3nt: TGTGCCAGCTCACGATTACAGGGTATAAGTTCCTACGAGCAGTACTTC
CDR3aa: CASSRLQGISSYEQYF

abundance: few
j_gene: TRBJ2-7
d_gene: -
v_gene: TRBV10-3
CDR3nt: TGTGCCATCAGATACAGGTACGAGCAGTACTTC
CDR3aa: CAIRYRYEQYF

abundance: -
j_gene: TRBJ2-7
d_gene: TRBD1
v_gene: TRBV9
CDR3nt: TGTGCCAGCAGCGCCCGGGGACAGGGTCGCGAGCAGTACTTC
CDR3aa: CASSARGQGREQYF

abundance: many
j_gene: TRBJ1-1
d_gene: -
v_gene: TRBV27
CDR3nt: TGTGCCAGCAGCCTGAGGGGGGGAGGTGAAGCTTTCTTT
CDR3aa: CASSLRGGGEAFF

abundance: few
j_gene: TRBJ2-1
d_gene: TRBD1
v_gene: TRBV12-3/TRBV12-4
CDR3nt: TGTGCCAGCAGCCAAGGGGGCCTCAATGAGCAGTTCTTC
CDR3aa: CASSQGGLNEQFF

abundance: few
j_gene: TRBJ1-2
d_gene: -
v_gene: TRBV4-1
CDR3nt: TGCGCCAGCAGCCAAGATCCAAGTGCCAACTATGGCTACACCTTC
CDR3aa: CASSQDPSANYGYTF

abundance: -
j_gene: TRBJ2-2
d_gene: -
v_gene: TRBV28
CDR3nt: TGTGCCAGCATAAGGGATCGGGCGAACACCGGGGAGCTGTTTTTT
CDR3aa: CASIRDRANTGELFF

abundance: few
j_gene: TRBJ2-3
d_gene: -
v_gene: TRBV4-2
CDR3nt: TGTGCCAGCAGCCCTCAGGGTTTTGGCACAGATACGCAGTATTTT
CDR3aa: CASSPQGFGTDTQYF

abundance: few
j_gene: TRBJ2-3
d_gene: TRBD1
v_gene: TRBV19
CDR3nt: TGTGCCAGTAGTACGACAGGGGTTCCAGATACGCAGTATTTT
CDR3aa: CASSTTGVPDTQYF

abundance: -
j_gene: TRBJ2-1
d_gene: TRBD1
v_gene: TRBV7-9
CDR3nt: TGTGCCAGCAGCTTAGCAGGGACAGTTTACAATGAGCAGTTCTTC
CDR3aa: CASSLAGTVYNEQFF

abundance: -
j_gene: TRBJ1-5
d_gene: -
v_gene: TRBV3-1
CDR3nt: TGTGCCAGCAGCCAAGGACGGGATCAGCCCCAGCATTTT
CDR3aa: CASSQGRDQPQHF

abundance: few
j_gene: TRBJ1-3
d_gene: TRBD1
v_gene: TRBV6-5
CDR3nt: TGTGCCAGCAGTTACTCGACCGGGACAGGGGTCTCTGGAAACACCATATATTTT
CDR3aa: CASSYSTGTGVSGNTIYF

abundance: few
j_gene: TRBJ1-2
d_gene: -
v_gene: TRBV11-2
CDR3nt: TGTGCCAGCAGCCCCTTTCACAGCTATGGCTACACCTTC
CDR3aa: CASSPFHSYGYTF

abundance: many
j_gene: TRBJ1-4
d_gene: -
v_gene: TRBV7-2
CDR3nt: TGTGCCAGCACCTCCCGCTTGGGGTCCGAACTGTTTTTT
CDR3aa: CASTSRLGSELFF

abundance: -
j_gene: TRBJ1-1
d_gene: TRBD1
v_gene: TRBV29-1
CDR3nt: TGCAGCGTTGAAGATTCAGGGGGCACTGAAGCTTTCTTT
CDR3aa: CSVEDSGGTEAFF

abundance: few
j_gene: TRBJ1-2
d_gene: -
v_gene: TRBV9
CDR3nt: TGTGCCAGCACACTACAGGGAGTGGGCTATGGCTACACCTTC
CDR3aa: CASTLQGVGYGYTF

abundance: many
j_gene: TRBJ2-1
d_gene: -
v_gene: TRBV30
CDR3nt: TGTGCCTGGAGGAGAACGTTCGGGTACAATGAGCAGTTCTTC
CDR3aa: CAWRRTFGYNEQFF

abundance: many
j_gene: TRBJ1-4
d_gene: -
v_gene: TRBV7-9
CDR3nt: TGTGCCAGCAGCTTCCCGGCCGATGAAAAACTGTTTTTT
CDR3aa: CASSFPADEKLFF

abundance: -
j_gene: TRBJ2-2
d_gene: TRBD1
v_gene: TRBV5-4
CDR3nt: TGTGCCAGCAGCCCGACAGGGCACACCGGGGAGCTGTTTTTT
CDR3aa: CASSPTGHTGELFF

abundance: -
j_gene: TRBJ1-6
d_gene: TRBD1
v_gene: TRBV30
CDR3nt: TGTGCCCGGAACAGGGGCAGCTCCTATAATTCACCCCTCCACTTT
CDR3aa: CARNRGSSYNSPLHF

abundance: many
j_gene: TRBJ1-6
d_gene: -
v_gene: TRBV4-1
CDR3nt: TGCGCCAGCAGCCAGGGTCGGGGGGGAGGTTCACCCCTCCACTTT
CDR3aa: CASSQGRGGGSPLHF

abundance: many
j_gene: TRBJ2-7
d_gene: -
v_gene: TRBV7-2
CDR3nt: TGTGCCAGCAGCTTCCGGCCCGGGGAGTCATACGAGCAGTACTTC
CDR3aa: CASSFRPGESYEQYF

abundance: few
j_gene: TRBJ2-7
d_gene: -
v_gene: TRBV7-8
CDR3nt: TGTGCCAGCAGCTTGGGTGGCAGGAGCACCTACGAGCAGTACTTC
CDR3aa: CASSLGGRSTYEQYF

abundance: many
j_gene: TRBJ2-1
d_gene: TRBD1
v_gene: TRBV6-2/TRBV6-3
CDR3nt: TGTGCCAGCAGTCTCCCGGACAGGGGAACCGGTGAGCAGTTCTTC
CDR3aa: CASSLPDRGTGEQFF

abundance: few
j_gene: TRBJ1-1
d_gene: -
v_gene: TRBV12-3/TRBV12-4
CDR3nt: TGTGCCAGCAGTTTACACGGGCGGGACACTGAAGCTTTCTTT
CDR3aa: CASSLHGRDTEAFF

abundance: many
j_gene: TRBJ2-3
d_gene: TRBD1
v_gene: TRBV7-6
CDR3nt: TGTGCCAGCAGCTTAAGGCAGGGGGCAGATACGCAGTATTTT
CDR3aa: CASSLRQGADTQYF

abundance: many
j_gene: TRBJ2-1
d_gene: -
v_gene: TRBV6-6
CDR3nt: TGTGCCAGCAGTTACTCGTGGCAGACTTACTACAATGAGCAGTTCTTC
CDR3aa: CASSYSWQTYYNEQFF

abundance: many
j_gene: TRBJ2-7
d_gene: -
v_gene: TRBV28
CDR3nt: TGTGCCAGCAGCTTAAGCTCCTACGAGCAGTACTTC
CDR3aa: CASSLSSYEQYF

abundance: -
j_gene: TRBJ2-3
d_gene: -
v_gene: TRBV19
CDR3nt: TGTGCCAGTAGTCAGGGGCACGTCCCAGATACGCAGTATTTT
CDR3aa: CASSQGHVPDTQYF